The sequence of this TCR beta chain was determined in a study of T cell responses to AZD1222 COVID-19 vaccine. Regarding the study as a whole: Baseline antibody screening turned up just six or seven seropositive AZD1222 recipients.

This clone was observed a few times. The antigen remains unidentified. Produced via immunoSEQ multiplex PCR; TCRdb's table is partial and in-frame only. Among around 140,000 clones listed, 85% to 95% were seen once. The TCR sequence derives from an adult who had recovered from COVID-19. This material consisted of peripheral blood, taken after recovery from COVID-19.

CDR3 sequence (DNA): TGTGCCAGCAGTGAGTATCTCCAGACTAACTATGGCTACACCTTC. Translated, it gives CASSEYLQTNYGYTF. This sequence joins TRBV6-1 and TRBJ1-2; D remains ambiguous. In germline, CDR1 is MNHNS, CDR2 SASEGT. CDR3 length: 15 residues. Trimming took off 3 bases at V and 0 bases at J, with 11 bases between the two ends.